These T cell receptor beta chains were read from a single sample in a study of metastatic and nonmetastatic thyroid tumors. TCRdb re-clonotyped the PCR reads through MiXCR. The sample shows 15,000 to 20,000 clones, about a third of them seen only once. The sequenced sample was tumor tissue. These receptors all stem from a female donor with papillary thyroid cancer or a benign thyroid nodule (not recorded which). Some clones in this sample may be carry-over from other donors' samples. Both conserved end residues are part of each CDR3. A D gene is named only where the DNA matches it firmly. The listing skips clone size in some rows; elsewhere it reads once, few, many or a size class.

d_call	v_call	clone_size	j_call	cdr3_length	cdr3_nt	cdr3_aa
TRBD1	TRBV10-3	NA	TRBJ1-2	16	TGTGCCATCAGTGAGTCCGGGACAGGGGGCGCTTGGGGCTACACCTTC	CAISESGTGGAWGYTF
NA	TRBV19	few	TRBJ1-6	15	TGTGCCAGTAGTCACGGGCCCGGAGTTAATTCACCCCTCCACTTT	CASSHGPGVNSPLHF
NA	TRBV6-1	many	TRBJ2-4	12	TGTGCCAGCAGTGTAGGGGTGGACATTCAGTACTTC	CASSVGVDIQYF
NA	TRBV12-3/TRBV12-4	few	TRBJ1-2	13	TGTGCCAGCAGTTCTACAGGCCTTCATGGCTACACCTTC	CASSSTGLHGYTF
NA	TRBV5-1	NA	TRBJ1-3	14	TGCGCCAGCTCCGACGAGAGCTCTGGAAACACCATATATTTT	CASSDESSGNTIYF
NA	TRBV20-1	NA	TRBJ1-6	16	TGCAGTGCTAGAGACGGAGACAGACAAAAAAATTCACCCCTCCACTTT	CSARDGDRQKNSPLHF
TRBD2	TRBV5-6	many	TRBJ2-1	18	TGTGCCAGCAGCTTGGCCACTCTAGCGGCAGAAACCTACAATGAGCAGTTCTTC	CASSLATLAAETYNEQFF
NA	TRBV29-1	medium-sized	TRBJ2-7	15	TGCAGCGTTTTGTTCCTCGGGACGGGGTGGTACGAGCAGTACTTC	CSVLFLGTGWYEQYF
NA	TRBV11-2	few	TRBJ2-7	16	TGTGCCAGCAGCTTAGATCGTCCCGCGTTCTCCTACGAGCAGTACTTC	CASSLDRPAFSYEQYF
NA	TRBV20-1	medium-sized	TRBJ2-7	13	TGCAGTGCCTCGACTTACCAAACCTACGAGCAGTACTTC	CSASTYQTYEQYF
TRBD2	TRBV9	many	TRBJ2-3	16	TGTGCCAGCAGCGTAGGGGTGGGAGGGGTCCCAGATACGCAGTATTTT	CASSVGVGGVPDTQYF
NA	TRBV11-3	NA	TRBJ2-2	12	TGTGCCAGCAGCTTAGATCTAGGGGAGCTGTTTTTT	CASSLDLGELFF
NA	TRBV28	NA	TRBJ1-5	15	TGTGCCAGCAGTTTGGGTGGGGCAGGCAATCAGCCCCAGCATTTT	CASSLGGAGNQPQHF
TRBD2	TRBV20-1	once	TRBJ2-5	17	TGCAGTGCTAGAGGGGTTGTAGCGGGGGCGCAACAAGAGACCCAGTATTTC	CSARGVVAGAQQETQYF
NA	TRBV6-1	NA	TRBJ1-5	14	TGTGCGCATGGACCGGACCGCTACAATCAGCCCCAGCATTTT	CAHGPDRYNQPQHF
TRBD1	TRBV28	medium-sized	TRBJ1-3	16	TGTGCCAGCCGCCGCCGGGACAGGCCGTGGGGGGGGACCATATATTTT	CASRRRDRPWGGTIYF
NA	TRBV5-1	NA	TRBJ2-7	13	TGCGCCAGCAGCTTGACGGGGTCCTACGAGCAGTACTTC	CASSLTGSYEQYF
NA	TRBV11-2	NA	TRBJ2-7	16	TGTGCCAGCAGCTTTGTCGGCAGTACGGCCTCCTACGAGCAGTACTTC	CASSFVGSTASYEQYF
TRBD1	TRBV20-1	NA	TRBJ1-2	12	TGCAGTGCTAGAGCCACAGGGGGCAGCTACACCTTC	CSARATGGSYTF
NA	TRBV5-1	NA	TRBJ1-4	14	TGCGCCAGCAGCTTTTTTGCAACTAATGAAAAACTGTTTTTT	CASSFFATNEKLFF
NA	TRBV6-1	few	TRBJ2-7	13	TGTGCCAGCAGTGAAGCGGCACCCTACGAGCAGTACTTC	CASSEAAPYEQYF
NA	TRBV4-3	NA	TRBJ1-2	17	TGCGCCAGCAGCCAAGAAACCCACACGACACCGAACTATGGCTACACCTTC	CASSQETHTTPNYGYTF
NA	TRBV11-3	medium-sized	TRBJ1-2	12	TGTGCCAGCAGCGTTCAGGGCGGTGGCTACACCTTC	CASSVQGGGYTF
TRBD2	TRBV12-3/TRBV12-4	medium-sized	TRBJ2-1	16	TGTGCCAGCAGTACAGGACTAGCGGGCATCTACAATGAGCAGTTCTTC	CASSTGLAGIYNEQFF
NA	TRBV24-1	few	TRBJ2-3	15	TGTGCCACCCAGCTGGGGGGCGAGTCCCCCCCGGTACTGTATTTT	CATQLGGESPPVLYF
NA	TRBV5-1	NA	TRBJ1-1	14	TGCGCCAGCAGCTCCCCTGCAGGAGCCACTGAAGCTTTCTTT	CASSSPAGATEAFF
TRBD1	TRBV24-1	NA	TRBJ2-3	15	TGTGCCACCTCAACTGGGCAGGGGGGCACAGATACGCAGTATTTT	CATSTGQGGTDTQYF
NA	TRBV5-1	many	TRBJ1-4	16	TGCGCCAGCAGCTTGGGGCGCGGAGGTAGGGATGAAAAACTGTTTTTT	CASSLGRGGRDEKLFF
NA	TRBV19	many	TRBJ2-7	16	TGTGCCAGCCACCCCCGAGGGGCAGGGGCATCCTACGAGCAGTACTTC	CASHPRGAGASYEQYF
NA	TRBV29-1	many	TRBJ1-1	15	TGCAGCGTCTCCCCAGGGTGGGGAATGAACACTGAAGCTTTCTTT	CSVSPGWGMNTEAFF